This entry features one TCR beta chain sequence. The data stem from a study of blood T cell repertoires in COVID-19. As for the study in general: From T cells, B-cell-depleted T cells, or PBMCs came the material, which was cDNA or gDNA.

Trimming took off 5 bases at V and 2 bases at J, with 25 bases between the two ends. Germline V gene data show CDR1 as SEHNR and CDR2 as FQNEAQ (reference sequence). The length of the CDR3 is 19 residues. The table came from immunoSEQ multiplex PCR; TCRdb's copy has only in-frame clones and leaves some out. This sample has approximately 9,600 clones, with 80% to 90% found just once. J is TRBJ2-1 and V is TRBV7-9, with D perhaps matching TRBD2 (6 bases). The sample comprised peripheral blood. This TCR was recovered from a human donor in a cohort sampled during active COVID-19. CDR3 protein: CASSVGFYRGSEPYNEQFF. CDR3 coding DNA: TGTGCCAGCAGCGTTGGTTTCTATCGGGGGAGTGAGCCCTACAATGAGCAGTTCTTC. Variable domain in full (rest from reference TRBV7-9 and TRBJ2-1): DTGVSQNPRHKITKRGQNVTFRCDPISEHNRLYWYRQTLGQGPEFLTYFQNEAQLEKSRLLSDRFSAERPKGSFSTLEIQRTEQGDSAMYLCASSVGFYRGSEPYNEQFFGPGTRLTVL.